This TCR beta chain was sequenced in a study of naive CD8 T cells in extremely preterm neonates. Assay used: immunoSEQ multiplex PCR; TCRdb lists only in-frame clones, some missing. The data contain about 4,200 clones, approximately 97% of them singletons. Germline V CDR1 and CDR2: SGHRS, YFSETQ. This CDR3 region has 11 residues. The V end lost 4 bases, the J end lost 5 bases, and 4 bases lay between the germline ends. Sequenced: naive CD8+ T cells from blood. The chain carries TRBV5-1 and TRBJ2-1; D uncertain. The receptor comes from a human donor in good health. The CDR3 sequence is CASSADNEQFF. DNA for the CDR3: TGCGCCAGCAGCGCGGACAATGAGCAGTTCTTC.